This is a list of T cell receptor beta chains from one sample in a study of PD-1 blockade in mismatch repair-deficient tumors. Assay: immunoSEQ multiplex PCR; the TCRdb copy retains only in-frame clones and omits some. The sample has around 40,000 clones, roughly 83% seen once; the top ten hold under 25%. This sample comprised peripheral blood, obtained 4 weeks after starting pembrolizumab. The receptors originated from an adult with mismatch repair-deficient cancer. CDR3s include the opening cysteine and the closing phenylalanine or tryptophan. A D gene is named only where the DNA matches it firmly. Only part of the rows carry a size: once, few, many, or a class if the clone is expanded.

D,size,J,V,length,DNA,CDR3
NA,NA,TRBJ1-1,TRBV11-2,12,TGTGCCAGCAGCTTAGAGGGGTTCCGGGCCTTCTTT,CASSLEGFRAFF
TRBD2,NA,TRBJ2-1,TRBV18,16,TGTGCCAGCTCACCACCGACTAGCGGCCTATACAATGAGCAGTTCTTC,CASSPPTSGLYNEQFF
NA,NA,TRBJ2-7,TRBV30,11,TGTGCCTGGACAAACTCCTACGAGCAGTACTTC,CAWTNSYEQYF
NA,NA,TRBJ2-1,TRBV15,12,TGTGCCACCAGCAGAGTCGGGAATGAGCAGTTCTTC,CATSRVGNEQFF
TRBD1,NA,TRBJ2-5,TRBV25-1,16,TGTGCCAGCAGTGCATCACGAGAGGGGGCTATGGAGACCCAGTACTTC,CASSASREGAMETQYF
TRBD2,NA,TRBJ2-3,TRBV9,19,TGTGCCAGCAGCGTAGGACTAGCGGGCTACTCGGGTAGGATGGATACGCAGTATTTT,CASSVGLAGYSGRMDTQYF
NA,NA,TRBJ1-2,TRBV21-1,16,TGTGCCAGCAGCAAAGGGGCACAGTTTTCTAACTATGGCTACACCTTC,CASSKGAQFSNYGYTF
NA,NA,TRBJ2-3,TRBV21-1,22,TGTGCCAGCAGCAAAGGAAGGGCGGAGGGGGGCGAACTAATTTCTAGCACAGATACGCAGTATTTT,CASSKGRAEGGELISSTDTQYF
TRBD1,NA,TRBJ1-5,TRBV10-2,13,TGCGCCAGCAGCCTGGACAGGGGTAGGCCCCAGCATTTT,CASSLDRGRPQHF
NA,NA,TRBJ2-7,TRBV7-6,15,TGTGCCAGCAGCCGTCAGCAGGCTAGCTCCTACGAGCAGTACTTC,CASSRQQASSYEQYF
NA,once,TRBJ1-1,TRBV6-1,12,TGTGCCAGCAGTGATTACCGGGGTGAAGCTTTCTTT,CASSDYRGEAFF
NA,NA,TRBJ2-7,TRBV4-3,18,TGCGCCAGCAGCCAAGATCTACGGTTGGGGATTGAACCCTACGAGCAGTACTTC,CASSQDLRLGIEPYEQYF
NA,NA,TRBJ1-5,TRBV11-2,14,TGTGCCAGCAGCCCTGGGGGCCTGAGGGAGCCCCAGCATTTT,CASSPGGLREPQHF
NA,NA,TRBJ2-7,TRBV7-9,14,TGTGCCAGCAGCTTATCCCCTATGATAGCCGAGCAGTACTTC,CASSLSPMIAEQYF
NA,NA,TRBJ2-2,TRBV29-1,15,TGCAGCGTTGAGTTGAGGACAACGAACACCGGGGAGCTGTTTTTT,CSVELRTTNTGELFF
NA,NA,TRBJ2-7,TRBV6-6,14,TGTGCCAGCAGTTACTCCGCAGAACCCTACGAGCAGTACTTC,CASSYSAEPYEQYF
TRBD2,NA,TRBJ2-1,TRBV27,15,TGTGCCAGCAGTCCCGGCCCGGGACTAGGCAATGAGCAGTTCTTC,CASSPGPGLGNEQFF
TRBD1,NA,TRBJ1-5,TRBV19,13,TGTGCCAGCAGCCAGGGGGCGAAGCAGCCCCAGCATTTT,CASSQGAKQPQHF
NA,NA,TRBJ2-1,TRBV28,14,TGTGCCAGCAGTTTCCACCCTTCCTACAATGAGCAGTTCTTC,CASSFHPSYNEQFF
NA,few,TRBJ2-1,TRBV2,11,TGTGCCAGCAGTGAATTTGGTGAGCAGTTCTTC,CASSEFGEQFF
NA,NA,TRBJ1-2,TRBV7-2,13,TGTGCCAGCAGCTTAGGGGGATTCTCCACCGTCACCTTC,CASSLGGFSTVTF
NA,NA,TRBJ2-1,TRBV7-6,13,TGTGCCAGCAGCGAGCGATCCTACAATGAGCAGTTCTTC,CASSERSYNEQFF
TRBD2,large,TRBJ2-7,TRBV28,15,TGTGCCAGCAGTACGATAGCGGGCTACTCCTACGAGCAGTACTTC,CASSTIAGYSYEQYF
TRBD2,NA,TRBJ2-1,TRBV27,16,TGTGCCAGCAGTGTCTCAGCGGGAGGGTCCTACAATGAGCAGTTCTTC,CASSVSAGGSYNEQFF
TRBD1,NA,TRBJ2-1,TRBV4-3,13,TGCGCCAGCAGCGTTCAGGGGGCCAATGAGCAGTTCTTC,CASSVQGANEQFF
TRBD1,NA,TRBJ1-5,TRBV11-2,14,TGTGCCAGCAGCTCGAACCCAGGGGGGGAGCCCCAGCATTTT,CASSSNPGGEPQHF
NA,NA,TRBJ2-1,TRBV9,18,TGTGCCAGCAGCGCCGCCCCCCATTGGAGGGCCGGAAACAATGAGCAGTTCTTC,CASSAAPHWRAGNNEQFF
TRBD2,NA,TRBJ2-1,TRBV5-1,16,TGCGCCAGCAGCTGGACGTTAGCGGGAGCGCGCAATGAGCAGTTCTTC,CASSWTLAGARNEQFF
TRBD1,NA,TRBJ2-5,TRBV5-1,18,TGCGCCAGCAGCTTGAATACCCCCGGGACAGGGATACTGTGGACCCAGTACTTC,CASSLNTPGTGILWTQYF
TRBD2,NA,TRBJ2-1,TRBV27,17,TGTGCCAGCAGCCCCTTAGCACTAGCGGGAGGGCCAGGGGAGCAGTTCTTC,CASSPLALAGGPGEQFF
NA,NA,TRBJ2-5,TRBV19,14,TGTGCCAGATTGGGGGGTGGGAACAGTGGGACCCAGTACTTC,CARLGGGNSGTQYF
NA,NA,TRBJ1-1,TRBV14,15,TGTGCCAGCAGCCTATATGGGGCATTGAACACTGAAGCTTTCTTT,CASSLYGALNTEAFF
NA,NA,TRBJ1-1,TRBV5-5,14,TGTGCCAGCAGCTTGAGTTCGGAAAACACTGAAGCTTTCTTT,CASSLSSENTEAFF
NA,few,TRBJ1-3,TRBV28,13,TGTGCCAGCAGTACAGGGTATGGAAACACCATATATTTT,CASSTGYGNTIYF
TRBD2,NA,TRBJ2-1,TRBV7-3,13,TGTGCCAGCAGCTTAATGGGAGGGCGTGAGCAGTTCTTC,CASSLMGGREQFF
NA,NA,TRBJ2-1,TRBV12-2,13,TGTGCAAGTCGCATATTGACAGGGGGCGGGAAGTTCTTC,CASRILTGGGKFF
TRBD2,NA,TRBJ2-1,TRBV11-2,16,TGTGCCAGCAGCTTAGTCAGGGGACTAGTTGACAATGAGCAGTTCTTC,CASSLVRGLVDNEQFF
NA,NA,TRBJ1-5,TRBV28,15,TGTGCCAGCAGCCCAAGGAGGGGCCTCAATCAGCCCCAGCATTTT,CASSPRRGLNQPQHF
NA,NA,TRBJ2-3,TRBV6-4,16,TGTGCCAGCAGTGACTTACCATCAGCCGGGCCAGATACGCAGTATTTT,CASSDLPSAGPDTQYF
NA,NA,TRBJ1-1,TRBV4-1,13,TGCGCCAGCAGCCAATACGGATACACTGAAGCTTTCTTT,CASSQYGYTEAFF
NA,NA,TRBJ2-1,TRBV9,17,TGTGCCAGCAGCCCCGGACGTAGACTCCCCCCCCTCAATGAGCAGTTCTTC,CASSPGRRLPPLNEQFF
TRBD1,NA,TRBJ2-7,TRBV6-6,15,TGTGCCAGCAGGCCACAGGGGGCCCTTACCTACGAGCAGTACTTC,CASRPQGALTYEQYF
NA,NA,TRBJ2-7,TRBV5-1,14,TGCGCCAGCAGCCCGGGAGCCAAGTTCTACGAGCAGTACTTC,CASSPGAKFYEQYF
NA,NA,TRBJ2-7,TRBV9,15,TGTGCCAGCAGCGTAGACAGGGCCCCCTCCTACGAGCAGTACTTC,CASSVDRAPSYEQYF
NA,NA,TRBJ2-3,TRBV6-6,12,TGTGCCAGCAGGGATCCCACAGATACGCAGTATTTT,CASRDPTDTQYF
NA,NA,TRBJ2-7,TRBV29-1,11,TGCAGCGTTGGACAGACCGCCGAGCAGTACTTC,CSVGQTAEQYF
NA,NA,TRBJ2-2,TRBV30,13,TGTGCCTGGAGTTATGGGACAACCGGGGAGCTGTTTTTT,CAWSYGTTGELFF
NA,few,TRBJ2-3,TRBV5-6,16,TGTGCCAGCAGCTTCATCATTTTACCTAGCACAGATACGCAGTATTTT,CASSFIILPSTDTQYF
TRBD1,NA,TRBJ2-7,TRBV6-5,15,TGTGCCAGCAGCGTATCCGACAGGGCCACCTACGAGCAGTACTTC,CASSVSDRATYEQYF
TRBD1,NA,TRBJ1-3,TRBV18,13,TGTGCCAGCTCGCAGGACAGGGGGAACACCATATATTTT,CASSQDRGNTIYF
NA,NA,TRBJ1-2,TRBV9,14,TGTGCCAGCGAAAAACTCGACAGGTACTATGGCTACACCTTC,CASEKLDRYYGYTF
TRBD2,NA,TRBJ2-2,TRBV28,15,TGTGCCAGCAGCGGAGCGGGGGCCAACACCGGGGAGCTGTTTTTT,CASSGAGANTGELFF
TRBD2,NA,TRBJ2-7,TRBV5-1,13,TGCGCCAGCAGCTCTAGCGGGGCCAACGAGCAGTACTTC,CASSSSGANEQYF
NA,NA,TRBJ2-3,TRBV18,14,TGTGCTGGTCGGGCAGGGAGGAGCACAGATACGCAGTATTTT,CAGRAGRSTDTQYF
NA,NA,TRBJ2-2,TRBV6-4,12,TGTGCCAGCAGTGACAGTACCGGGGAGCTGTTTTTT,CASSDSTGELFF
NA,NA,TRBJ2-7,TRBV9,15,TGTGCCAGCAGCGTAGGCCCAGGTTCTTCCTACGAGCAGTACTTC,CASSVGPGSSYEQYF
NA,few,TRBJ2-7,TRBV5-1,15,TGCGCCAGCAGCTTGGGGGCCATGATGGACTACGAGCAGTACTTC,CASSLGAMMDYEQYF
TRBD1,NA,TRBJ2-7,TRBV9,14,TGTGCCAGCAGCCCCCAGACAGGGGGCGCCGAGCAGTACTTC,CASSPQTGGAEQYF
NA,NA,TRBJ2-5,TRBV4-2,14,TGTGCCAGCAGCCCGCGGGGAGGTGCCGAGACCCAGTACTTC,CASSPRGGAETQYF